This T cell receptor beta chain was sequenced for a study of cytomegalovirus exposure and HLA in healthy donors. Whole-study context: Of the donors genotyped, several hundred in all, less than 90% fell in the Caucasian-associated ancestry cluster.

Overall study results and limits: It was in a later analysis that TCR association rates were seen to vary by HLA locus, highest for DRB1 and lowest for HLA-C. With further analysis later on, most CMV-associated TCR beta chains appeared HLA-restricted. Trimming of TCR beta V- and J-genes showed a link, identified in a later analysis, to a missense DCLRE1C variant.

PCR involved 60 Vbeta and 13 Jbeta primers. Method: immunoSEQ multiplex PCR; TCRdb's copy keeps in-frame clones and lacks some. The sample has more than 100,000 clones, over 60% seen once. This clone showed up just a few times. Antigen unknown. This sample also contains other DNA sequences that code for the same CDR3. Material for sequencing was PBMCs. The receptor comes from a woman aged 40-49 years in good health and CMV-seropositive.

CDR3 protein: CSVETSGSTDTQYF. The CDR3 region has the DNA TGCAGCGTAGAGACTAGCGGTAGCACAGATACGCAGTATTTT. V gene TRBV29-1 combines with J gene TRBJ2-3; 9 bases line up with TRBD2. CDR1 is SQVTM, CDR2 ANQGSEA, per germline. V was pared by 6 bases and J by 0 bases, with 4 bases of the junction left unmatched. The CDR3 has 14 amino acids.